This T cell receptor (beta chain) was documented in a study of T cells in Graves' hyperthyroidism and ophthalmopathy. Study findings and constraints: Classification by a 13 V-J model distinguished ophthalmopathy from stable hyperthyroidism. Blood also carried most thyroid clonotypes expanded above 0.001.

The source of the PBMCs was 9.5 to 10 ml of fresh peripheral blood. Germline CDR1 is MGHRA and CDR2 is YSYEKL. This CDR3 contains 17 residues. V lost 3 bases, J lost 0 bases, and 18 bases lay in between. For this clonotype: Its antigen is undetermined.

Using RNA transcripts as the source, TCR beta CDR3 regions were amplified. The HTBI primer set was used in a first-round RT-PCR of the TCR CDR3. Each CDR3 protein is one row after TCRdb ran MiXCR on the multiplex PCR reads. This sample has hundreds of thousands of distinct CDR3 sequences, with around 15% found just once. The chain uses TRBV4-1 and TRBJ2-7; a possible D gene is TRBD2 (6 bases). Sample: blood. This sequence originates from a woman under 30 with Graves' hyperthyroidism. The CDR3 DNA sequence: TGCGCCAGCAGCCACCCACCCCCTAGCGTGAGCTCCTACGAGCAGTACTTC. Residues: CASSHPPPSVSSYEQYF.